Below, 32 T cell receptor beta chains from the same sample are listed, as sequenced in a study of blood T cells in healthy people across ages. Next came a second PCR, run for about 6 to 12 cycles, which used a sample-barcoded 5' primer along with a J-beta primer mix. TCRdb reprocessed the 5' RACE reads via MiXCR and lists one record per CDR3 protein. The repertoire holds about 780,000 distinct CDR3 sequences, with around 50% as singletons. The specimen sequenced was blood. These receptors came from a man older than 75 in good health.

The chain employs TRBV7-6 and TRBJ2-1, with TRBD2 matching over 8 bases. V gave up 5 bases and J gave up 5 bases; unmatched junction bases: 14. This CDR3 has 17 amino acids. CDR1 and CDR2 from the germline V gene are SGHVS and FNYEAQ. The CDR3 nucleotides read TGTGCCAGCAGCCTACTCAGCGGGACTAGATCCCACAATGAGCAGTTCTTC. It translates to CASSLLSGTRSHNEQFF.

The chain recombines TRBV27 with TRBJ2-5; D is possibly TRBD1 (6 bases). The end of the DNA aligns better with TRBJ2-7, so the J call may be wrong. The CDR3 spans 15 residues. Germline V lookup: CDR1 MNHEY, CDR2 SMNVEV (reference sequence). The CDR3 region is CASSLSLGRGNEQYF. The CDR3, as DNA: TGTGCCAGCAGTTTATCCTTGGGCAGGGGAAACGAGCAGTACTTC.

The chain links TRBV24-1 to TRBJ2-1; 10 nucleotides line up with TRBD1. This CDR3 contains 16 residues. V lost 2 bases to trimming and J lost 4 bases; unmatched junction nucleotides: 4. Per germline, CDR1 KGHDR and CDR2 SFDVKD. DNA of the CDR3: TGTGCCACCAGTGATTGGGACAGGGGCTCTTACAATGAGCAGTTCTTC. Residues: CATSDWDRGSYNEQFF.

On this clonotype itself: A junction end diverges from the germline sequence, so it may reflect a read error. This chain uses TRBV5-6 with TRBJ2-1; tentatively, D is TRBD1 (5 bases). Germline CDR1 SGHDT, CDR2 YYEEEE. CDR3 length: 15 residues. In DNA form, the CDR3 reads TGTACCAGCAGCCGCCCCAGGGTAGTATACAATGAGCAGTTCTTC. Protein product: CTSSRPRVVYNEQFF.

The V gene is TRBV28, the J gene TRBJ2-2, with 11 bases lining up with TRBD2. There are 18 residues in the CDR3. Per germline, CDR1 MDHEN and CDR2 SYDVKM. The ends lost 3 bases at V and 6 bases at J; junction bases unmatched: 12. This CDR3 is CASSFPPGSGRAAGELFF. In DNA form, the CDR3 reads TGTGCCAGCAGTTTCCCACCGGGTAGCGGGAGGGCCGCCGGGGAGCTGTTTTTT. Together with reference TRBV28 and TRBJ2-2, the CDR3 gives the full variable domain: DVKVTQSSRYLVKRTGEKVFLECVQDMDHENMFWYRQDPGLGLRLIYFSYDVKMKEKGDIPEGYSVSREKKERFSLILESASTNQTSMYLCASSFPPGSGRAAGELFFGEGSRLTVL.

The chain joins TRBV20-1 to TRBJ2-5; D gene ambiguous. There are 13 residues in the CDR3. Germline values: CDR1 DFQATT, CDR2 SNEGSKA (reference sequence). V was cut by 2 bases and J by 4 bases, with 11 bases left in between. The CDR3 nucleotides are TGCAGTGCTAGAATTCTGGCGCGAGAGACCCAGTACTTC. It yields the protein CSARILARETQYF.

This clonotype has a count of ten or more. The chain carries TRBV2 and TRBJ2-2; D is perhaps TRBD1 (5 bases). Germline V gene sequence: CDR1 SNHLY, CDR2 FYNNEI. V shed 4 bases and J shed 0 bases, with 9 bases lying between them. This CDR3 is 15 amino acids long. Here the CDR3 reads CASSVGHPNTGELFF. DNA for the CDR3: TGTGCCAGCAGTGTTGGACACCCGAACACCGGGGAGCTGTTTTTT.

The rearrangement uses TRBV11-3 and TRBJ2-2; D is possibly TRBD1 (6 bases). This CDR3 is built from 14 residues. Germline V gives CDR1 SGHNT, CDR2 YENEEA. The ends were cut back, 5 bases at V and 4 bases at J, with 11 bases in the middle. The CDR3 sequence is CASSPSRGTGELFF. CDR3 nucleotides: TGTGCCAGCAGCCCCAGCAGGGGCACCGGGGAGCTGTTTTTT.

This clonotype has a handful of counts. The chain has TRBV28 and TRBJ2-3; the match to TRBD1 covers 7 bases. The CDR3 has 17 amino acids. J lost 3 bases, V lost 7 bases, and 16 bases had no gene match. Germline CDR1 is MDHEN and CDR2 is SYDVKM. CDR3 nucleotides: TGTGCCAGCACCCGAGGGGGCGTCTCCTCTATAACAGATACGCAGTATTTT. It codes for CASTRGGVSSITDTQYF. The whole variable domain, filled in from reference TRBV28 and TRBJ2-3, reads DVKVTQSSRYLVKRTGEKVFLECVQDMDHENMFWYRQDPGLGLRLIYFSYDVKMKEKGDIPEGYSVSREKKERFSLILESASTNQTSMYLCASTRGGVSSITDTQYFGPGTRLTVL.

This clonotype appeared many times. The DNA for the CDR3 is TGCGGAGGGGAGATCAAGCGGGATGAGCAGTTCTTC. This sequence encodes CGGEIKRDEQFF. V is TRBV29-1 and J is TRBJ2-1; D may be TRBD2 (6 bases). This CDR3 spans 12 amino acids. CDR1 SQVTM and CDR2 ANQGSEA come from the germline V gene.

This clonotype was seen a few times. CDR3 region: CASSTSGTQNTQYF. The DNA of the CDR3 is TGTGCCAGCAGTACTAGCGGGACACAGAATACGCAGTATTTT. The chain links TRBV12-3 or TRBV12-4 to TRBJ2-3; 10 nucleotides line up with TRBD2. The V gene end was trimmed by 5 bases and the J gene end by 7 bases; junction bases not matched to a gene: 6. CDR3 length equals 14 residues.

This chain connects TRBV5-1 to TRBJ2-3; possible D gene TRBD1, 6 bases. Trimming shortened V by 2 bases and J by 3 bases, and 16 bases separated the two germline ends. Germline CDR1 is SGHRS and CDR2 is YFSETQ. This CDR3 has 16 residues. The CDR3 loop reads CASSFLRGSFTDTQYF. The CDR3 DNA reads TGCGCCAGCAGCTTCCTCAGGGGTTCGTTTACAGATACGCAGTATTTT.

CDR3 amino acids: CASSTYRAGGGEAFF. The CDR3 DNA reads TGTGCCAGCAGCACCTACCGAGCAGGGGGTGGTGAGGCTTTCTTT. The rearrangement uses TRBV7-2 and TRBJ1-1, with 7 bases that match TRBD1. The CDR3 contains 15 residues. Germline lookup yields CDR1 SGHTA and CDR2 FQGNSA. The V segment lost 5 bases and the J segment 11 bases; nucleotides outside the gene matches: 17. Full variable domain (rest looked up from reference TRBV7-2 and TRBJ1-1): GAGVSQSPSNKVTEKGKDVELRCDPISGHTALYWYRQSLGQGLEFLIYFQGNSAPDKSGLPSDRFSAERTGGSVSTLTIQRTQQEDSAVYLCASSTYRAGGGEAFFGQGTRLTVV.

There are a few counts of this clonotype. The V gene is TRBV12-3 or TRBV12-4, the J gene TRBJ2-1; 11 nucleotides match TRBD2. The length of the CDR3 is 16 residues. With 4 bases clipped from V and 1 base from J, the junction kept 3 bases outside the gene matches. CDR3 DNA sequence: TGTGCCAGCAGTTCGATAGCGGGAGGGTCCTACAATGAGCAGTTCTTC. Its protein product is CASSSIAGGSYNEQFF.

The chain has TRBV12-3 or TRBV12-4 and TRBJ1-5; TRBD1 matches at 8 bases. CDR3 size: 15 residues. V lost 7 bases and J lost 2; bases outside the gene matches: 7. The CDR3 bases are TGTGCCAGCACCCTAGACAGGGGTGGCAATCAGCCCCAGCATTTT. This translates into CASTLDRGGNQPQHF.

The CDR3 protein is CSVEETGDLGGYTF. The CDR3 DNA follows: TGCAGCGTTGAAGAGACAGGGGATTTAGGGGGCTACACCTTC. V gene TRBV29-1 combines with J gene TRBJ1-2, with 8 bases fitting TRBD1. CDR1 is SQVTM, CDR2 ANQGSEA, per germline. The CDR3 length is 14 residues. J was trimmed by 8 bases and V by 0 bases; bases with no gene match: 8.

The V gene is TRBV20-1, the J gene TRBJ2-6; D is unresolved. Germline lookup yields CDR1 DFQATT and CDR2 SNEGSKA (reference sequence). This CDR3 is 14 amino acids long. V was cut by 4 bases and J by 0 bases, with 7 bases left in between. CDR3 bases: TGCAGTGCTAACACAGCCTCTGGGGCCAACGTCCTGACTTTC. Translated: CSANTASGANVLTF.

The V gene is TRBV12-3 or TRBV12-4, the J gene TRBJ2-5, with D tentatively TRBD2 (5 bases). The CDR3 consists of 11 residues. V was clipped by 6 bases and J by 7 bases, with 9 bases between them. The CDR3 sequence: CASSAEGTQYF. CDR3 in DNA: TGTGCCAGCAGCGCAGAGGGGACCCAGTACTTC.

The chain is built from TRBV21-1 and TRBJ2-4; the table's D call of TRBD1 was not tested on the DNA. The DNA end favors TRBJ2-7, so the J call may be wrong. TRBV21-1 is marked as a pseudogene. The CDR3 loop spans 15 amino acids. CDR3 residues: CASSPPERQLYEQYF. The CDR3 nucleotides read TGTGCCAGCAGCCCCCCCGAGCGGCAACTCTACGAGCAGTACTTC.

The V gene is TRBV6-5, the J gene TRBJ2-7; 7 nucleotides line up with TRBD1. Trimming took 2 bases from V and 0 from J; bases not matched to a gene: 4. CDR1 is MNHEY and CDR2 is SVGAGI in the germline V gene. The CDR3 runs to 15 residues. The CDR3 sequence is CASSYADRSSYEQYF. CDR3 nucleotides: TGTGCCAGCAGTTACGCGGACAGGAGCTCCTACGAGCAGTACTTC.

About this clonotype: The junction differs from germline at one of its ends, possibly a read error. CDR3: CSVERGFETQYF. CDR3 DNA sequence: TGCAGTGTTGAAAGGGGCTTTGAGACCCAGTACTTC. This sequence joins TRBV29-1 and TRBJ2-4; D possibly corresponds to TRBD1 (5 bases). The tail of the sequence fits TRBJ2-5 better, so the J call may be wrong. This CDR3 is 12 amino acids long. CDR1 and CDR2 from the germline V gene are SQVTM and ANQGSEA.

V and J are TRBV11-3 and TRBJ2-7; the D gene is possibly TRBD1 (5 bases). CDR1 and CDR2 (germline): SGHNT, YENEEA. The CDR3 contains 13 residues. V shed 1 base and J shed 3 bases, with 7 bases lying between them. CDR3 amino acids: CASSLVGDYEQYF. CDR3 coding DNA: TGTGCCAGCAGCTTAGTAGGGGACTACGAGCAGTACTTC.

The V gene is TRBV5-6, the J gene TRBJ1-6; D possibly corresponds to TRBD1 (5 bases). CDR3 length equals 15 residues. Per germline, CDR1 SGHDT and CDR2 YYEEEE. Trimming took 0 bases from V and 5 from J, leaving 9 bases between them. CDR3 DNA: TGTGCCAGCAGCTTGGACGCGGGGGATAATTCACCCCTCCACTTT. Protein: CASSLDAGDNSPLHF.

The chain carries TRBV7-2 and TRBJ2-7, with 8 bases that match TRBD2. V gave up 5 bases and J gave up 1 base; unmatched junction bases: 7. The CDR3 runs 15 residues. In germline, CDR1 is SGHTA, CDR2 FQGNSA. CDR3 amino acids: CASSETGGRSYEQYF. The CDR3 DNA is TGTGCCAGCAGCGAGACTGGCGGGAGGTCCTACGAGCAGTACTTC.

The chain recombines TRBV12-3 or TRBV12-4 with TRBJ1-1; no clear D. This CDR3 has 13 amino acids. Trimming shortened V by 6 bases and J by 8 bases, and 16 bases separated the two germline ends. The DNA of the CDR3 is TGTGCCAGCAGCCGCCGTTCGCCGGGCGAAGCTTTCTTT. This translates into CASSRRSPGEAFF.

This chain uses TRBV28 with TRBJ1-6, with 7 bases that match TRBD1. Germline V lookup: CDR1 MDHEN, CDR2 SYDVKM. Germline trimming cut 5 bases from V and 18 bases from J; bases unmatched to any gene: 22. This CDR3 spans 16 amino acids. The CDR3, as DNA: TGTGCCAGCAGTGAATCCGGGACAGTGTGGAAACCAGTCCCCCACTTT. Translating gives CASSESGTVWKPVPHF. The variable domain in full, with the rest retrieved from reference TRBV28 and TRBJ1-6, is DVKVTQSSRYLVKRTGEKVFLECVQDMDHENMFWYRQDPGLGLRLIYFSYDVKMKEKGDIPEGYSVSREKKERFSLILESASTNQTSMYLCASSESGTVWKPVPHFGNGTRLTVT.

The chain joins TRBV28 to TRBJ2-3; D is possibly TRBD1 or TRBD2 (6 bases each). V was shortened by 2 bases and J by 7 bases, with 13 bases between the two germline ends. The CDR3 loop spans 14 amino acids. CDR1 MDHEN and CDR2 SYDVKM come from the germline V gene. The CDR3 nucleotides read TGTGCCAGCAGTTTACCCGGGGGCCTAAATACGCAGTATTTT. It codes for CASSLPGGLNTQYF.

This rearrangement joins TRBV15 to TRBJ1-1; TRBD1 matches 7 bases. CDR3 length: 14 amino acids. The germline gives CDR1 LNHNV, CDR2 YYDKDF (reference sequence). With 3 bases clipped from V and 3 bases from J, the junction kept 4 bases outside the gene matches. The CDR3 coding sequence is TGTGCCACCAGCAGTCTGCAGGGGGACACTGAAGCTTTCTTT. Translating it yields CATSSLQGDTEAFF.

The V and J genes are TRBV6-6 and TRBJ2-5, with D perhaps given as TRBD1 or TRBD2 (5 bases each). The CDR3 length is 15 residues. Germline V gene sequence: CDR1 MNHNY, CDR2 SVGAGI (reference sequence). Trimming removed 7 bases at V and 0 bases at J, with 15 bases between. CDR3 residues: CASTSPRENQETQYF. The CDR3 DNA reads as TGTGCCAGCACCTCACCCAGGGAGAACCAAGAGACCCAGTACTTC.

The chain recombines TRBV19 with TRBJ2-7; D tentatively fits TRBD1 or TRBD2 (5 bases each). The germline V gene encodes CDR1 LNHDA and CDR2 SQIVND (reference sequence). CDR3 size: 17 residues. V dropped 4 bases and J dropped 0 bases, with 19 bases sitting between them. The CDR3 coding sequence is TGTGCCAGTAGTACCACGTTAACACCAGGGACCTCCTACGAGCAGTACTTC. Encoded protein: CASSTTLTPGTSYEQYF.

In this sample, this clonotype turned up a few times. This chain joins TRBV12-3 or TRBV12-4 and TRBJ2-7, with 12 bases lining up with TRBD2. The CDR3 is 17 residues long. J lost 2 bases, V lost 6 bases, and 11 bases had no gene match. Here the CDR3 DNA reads TGTGCCAGCAGCCAAGGGACTAGCGGGCGTCAAACCTACGAGCAGTACTTC. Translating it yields CASSQGTSGRQTYEQYF.

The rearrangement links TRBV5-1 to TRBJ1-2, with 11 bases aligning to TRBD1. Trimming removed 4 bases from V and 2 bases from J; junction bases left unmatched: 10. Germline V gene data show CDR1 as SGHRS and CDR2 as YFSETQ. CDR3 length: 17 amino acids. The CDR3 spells CASSLRTGGDANYGYTF. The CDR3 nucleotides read TGCGCCAGCAGCCTACGGACAGGGGGCGATGCGAACTATGGCTACACCTTC.